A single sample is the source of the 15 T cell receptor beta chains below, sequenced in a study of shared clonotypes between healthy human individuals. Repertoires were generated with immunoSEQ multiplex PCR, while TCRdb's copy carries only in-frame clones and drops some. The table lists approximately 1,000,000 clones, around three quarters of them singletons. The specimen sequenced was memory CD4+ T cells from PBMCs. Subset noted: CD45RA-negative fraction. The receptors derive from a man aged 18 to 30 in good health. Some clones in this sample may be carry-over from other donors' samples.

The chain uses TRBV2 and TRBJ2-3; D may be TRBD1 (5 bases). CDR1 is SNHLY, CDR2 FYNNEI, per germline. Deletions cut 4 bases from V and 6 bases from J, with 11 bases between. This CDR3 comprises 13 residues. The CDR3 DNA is TGTGCCAGCAGTGCTCAGGGATCCGATACGCAGTATTTT. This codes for CASSAQGSDTQYF.

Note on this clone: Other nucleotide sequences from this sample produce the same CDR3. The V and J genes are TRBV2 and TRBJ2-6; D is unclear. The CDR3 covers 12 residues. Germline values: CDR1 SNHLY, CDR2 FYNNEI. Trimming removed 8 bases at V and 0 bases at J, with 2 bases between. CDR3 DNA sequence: TGTGCCAGCGGCTCTGGGGCCAACGTCCTGACTTTC. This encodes CASGSGANVLTF. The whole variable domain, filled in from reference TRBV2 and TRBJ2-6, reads EPEVTQTPSHQVTQMGQEVILRCVPISNHLYFYWYRQILGQKVEFLVSFYNNEISEKSEIFDDQFSVERPDGSNFTLKIRSTKLEDSAMYFCASGSGANVLTFGAGSRLTVL.

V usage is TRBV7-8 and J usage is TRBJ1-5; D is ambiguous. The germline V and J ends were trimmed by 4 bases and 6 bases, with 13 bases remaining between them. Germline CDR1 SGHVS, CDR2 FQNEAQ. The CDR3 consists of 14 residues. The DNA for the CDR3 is TGTGCCAGCAGCTCGGAATTAGCAGGTCAGCCCCAGCATTTT. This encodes CASSSELAGQPQHF.

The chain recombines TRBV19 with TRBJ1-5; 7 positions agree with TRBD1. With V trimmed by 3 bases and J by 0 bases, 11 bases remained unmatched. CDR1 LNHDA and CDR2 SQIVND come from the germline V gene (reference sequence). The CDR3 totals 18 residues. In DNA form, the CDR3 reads TGTGCCAGTAGTATTGGTAGAGCAGGGGGTCTTAGCAATCAGCCCCAGCATTTT. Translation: CASSIGRAGGLSNQPQHF. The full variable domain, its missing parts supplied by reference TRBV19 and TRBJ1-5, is DGGITQSPKYLFRKEGQNVTLSCEQNLNHDAMYWYRQDPGQGLRLIYYSQIVNDFQKGDIAEGYSVSREKKESFPLTVTSAQKNPTAFYLCASSIGRAGGLSNQPQHFGDGTRLSIL.

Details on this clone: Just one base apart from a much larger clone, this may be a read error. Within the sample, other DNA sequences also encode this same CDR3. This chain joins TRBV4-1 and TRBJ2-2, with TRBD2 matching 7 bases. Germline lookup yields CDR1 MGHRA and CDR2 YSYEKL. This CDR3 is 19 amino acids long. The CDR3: CASSPGRTRQRGITGELFF. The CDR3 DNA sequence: TGCGCCAGCAGCCCCGGGAGGACAAGACAAAGAGGTATCACCGGGGAACTGTTTTTT.

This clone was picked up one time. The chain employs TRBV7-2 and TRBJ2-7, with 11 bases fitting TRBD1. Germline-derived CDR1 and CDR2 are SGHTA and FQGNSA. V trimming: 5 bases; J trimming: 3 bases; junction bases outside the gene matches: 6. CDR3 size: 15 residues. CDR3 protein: CASSRAGTGGYEQYF. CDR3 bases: TGTGCCAGCAGCCGTGCTGGGACAGGGGGCTACGAGCAGTACTTC. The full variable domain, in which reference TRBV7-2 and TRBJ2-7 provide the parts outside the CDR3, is GAGVSQSPSNKVTEKGKDVELRCDPISGHTALYWYRQSLGQGLEFLIYFQGNSAPDKSGLPSDRFSAERTGGSVSTLTIQRTQQEDSAVYLCASSRAGTGGYEQYFGPGTRLTVT.

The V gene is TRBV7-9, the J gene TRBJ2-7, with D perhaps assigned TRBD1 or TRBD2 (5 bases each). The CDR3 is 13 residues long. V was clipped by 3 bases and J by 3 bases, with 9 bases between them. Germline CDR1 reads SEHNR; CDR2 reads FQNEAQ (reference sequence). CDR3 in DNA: TGTGCCAGCAGCTTGGGTGGGGGCTACGAGCAGTACTTC. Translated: CASSLGGGYEQYF.

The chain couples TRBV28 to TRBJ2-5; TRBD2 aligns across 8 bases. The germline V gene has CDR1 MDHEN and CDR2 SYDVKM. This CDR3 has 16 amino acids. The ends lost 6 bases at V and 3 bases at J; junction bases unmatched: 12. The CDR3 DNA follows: TGTGCCAGCAGCGCCGGTAGCGGGATGGGCGAAGAGACCCAGTACTTC. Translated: CASSAGSGMGEETQYF.

In DNA, the CDR3 is TGTGCCAGCAGCTCCCGACAGGGAGAGACCCAGTACTTC. Amino acid sequence: CASSSRQGETQYF. The chain carries TRBV7-2 and TRBJ2-5; 7 positions agree with TRBD1. The CDR3 is 13 amino acids. The V gene end was trimmed by 4 bases and the J gene end by 4 bases; junction bases not matched to a gene: 3. Germline V CDR1 and CDR2: SGHTA, FQGNSA.

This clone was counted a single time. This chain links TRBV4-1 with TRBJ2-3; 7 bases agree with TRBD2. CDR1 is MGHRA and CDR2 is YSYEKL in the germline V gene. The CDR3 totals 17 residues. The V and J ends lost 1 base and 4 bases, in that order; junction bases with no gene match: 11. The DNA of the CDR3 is TGCGCCAGCAGCCAAGGGGGGAGGGTAGCAGGTCCAGATACGCAGTATTTT. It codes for CASSQGGRVAGPDTQYF.

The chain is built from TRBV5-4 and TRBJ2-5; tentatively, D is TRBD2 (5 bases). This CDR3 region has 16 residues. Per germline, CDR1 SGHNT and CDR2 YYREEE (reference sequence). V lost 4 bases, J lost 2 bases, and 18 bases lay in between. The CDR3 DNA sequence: TGTGCCAGCAGCATGGATACTCGGACTCGACAAGAGACCCAGTACTTC. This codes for CASSMDTRTRQETQYF.

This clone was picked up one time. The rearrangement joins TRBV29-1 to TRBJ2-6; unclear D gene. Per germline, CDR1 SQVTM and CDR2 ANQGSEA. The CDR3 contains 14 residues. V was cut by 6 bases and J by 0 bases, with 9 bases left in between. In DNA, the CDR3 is TGCAGCGTGGCGGACCTCTCTGGGGCCAACGTCCTGACTTTC. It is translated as CSVADLSGANVLTF.

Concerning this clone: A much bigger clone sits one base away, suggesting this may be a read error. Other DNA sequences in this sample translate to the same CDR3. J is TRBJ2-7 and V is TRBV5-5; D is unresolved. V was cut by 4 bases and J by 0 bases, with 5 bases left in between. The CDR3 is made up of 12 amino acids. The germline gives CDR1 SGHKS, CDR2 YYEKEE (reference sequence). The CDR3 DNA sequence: TGTGCCAGCAGCCCTAGCTCCTACGAGCAGTACTTC. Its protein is CASSPSSYEQYF.

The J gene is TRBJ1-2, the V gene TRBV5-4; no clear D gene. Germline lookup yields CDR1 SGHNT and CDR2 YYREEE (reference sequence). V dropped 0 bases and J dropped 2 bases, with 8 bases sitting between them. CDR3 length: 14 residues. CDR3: CASSLAATNYGYTF. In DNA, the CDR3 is TGTGCCAGCAGCTTGGCCGCCACGAACTATGGCTACACCTTC.

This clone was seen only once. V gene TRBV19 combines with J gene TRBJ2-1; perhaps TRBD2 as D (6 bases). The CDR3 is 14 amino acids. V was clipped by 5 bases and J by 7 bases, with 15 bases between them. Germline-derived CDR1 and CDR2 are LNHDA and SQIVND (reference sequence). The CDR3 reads CASSYLTSDNEQFF. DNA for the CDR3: TGTGCCAGTAGTTATTTGACTAGTGATAATGAGCAGTTCTTC.